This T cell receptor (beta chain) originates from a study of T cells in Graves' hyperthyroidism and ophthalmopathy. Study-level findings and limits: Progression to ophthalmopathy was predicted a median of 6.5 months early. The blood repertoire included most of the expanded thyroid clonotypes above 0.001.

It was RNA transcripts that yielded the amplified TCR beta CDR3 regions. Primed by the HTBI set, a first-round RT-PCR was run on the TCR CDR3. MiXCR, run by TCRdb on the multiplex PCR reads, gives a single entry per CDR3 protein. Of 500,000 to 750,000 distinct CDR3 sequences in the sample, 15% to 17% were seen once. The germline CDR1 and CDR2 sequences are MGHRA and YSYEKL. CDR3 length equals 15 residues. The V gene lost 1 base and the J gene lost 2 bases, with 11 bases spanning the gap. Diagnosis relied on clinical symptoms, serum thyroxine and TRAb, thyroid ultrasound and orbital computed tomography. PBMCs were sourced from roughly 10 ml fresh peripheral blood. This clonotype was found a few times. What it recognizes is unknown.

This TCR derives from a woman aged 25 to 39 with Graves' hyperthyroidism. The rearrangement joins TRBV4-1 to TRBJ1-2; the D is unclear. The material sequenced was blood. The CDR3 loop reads CASSQVVSLNYGYTF. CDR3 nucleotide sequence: TGCGCCAGCAGCCAAGTTGTCAGTCTCAACTATGGCTACACCTTC.